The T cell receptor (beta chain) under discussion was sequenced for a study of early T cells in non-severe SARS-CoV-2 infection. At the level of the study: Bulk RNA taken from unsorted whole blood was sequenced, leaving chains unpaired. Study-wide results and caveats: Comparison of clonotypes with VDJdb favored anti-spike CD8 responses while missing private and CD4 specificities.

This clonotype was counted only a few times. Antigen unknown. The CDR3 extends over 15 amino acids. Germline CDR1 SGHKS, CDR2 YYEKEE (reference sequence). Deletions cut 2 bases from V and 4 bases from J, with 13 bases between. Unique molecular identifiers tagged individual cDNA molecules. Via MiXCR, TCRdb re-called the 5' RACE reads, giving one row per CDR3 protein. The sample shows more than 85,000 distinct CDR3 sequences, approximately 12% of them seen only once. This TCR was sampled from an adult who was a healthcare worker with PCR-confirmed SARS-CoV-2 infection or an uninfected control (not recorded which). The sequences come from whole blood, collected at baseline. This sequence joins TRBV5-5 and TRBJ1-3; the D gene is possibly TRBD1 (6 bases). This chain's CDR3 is CASSLSTGRGNTIYF. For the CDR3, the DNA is TGTGCCAGCAGCTTATCAACAGGGAGAGGAAACACCATATATTTT.